A selection of T cell receptor beta chains follows, all from one sample in a study of T cells in Graves' hyperthyroidism and ophthalmopathy. TCRdb re-analysed the multiplex PCR reads in MiXCR, keeping a single row per CDR3 protein. The sample consists of about 520,000 distinct CDR3 sequences, under 25% of them appearing once. Specimen: blood. Receptors originate from a man between 18 and 35 years old with Graves' hyperthyroidism. Each CDR3 is given with its conserved first and last residue. A D gene is named only where the DNA matches it firmly. The listing skips clone size in some rows; elsewhere it reads once, few, many or a size class.

v_call: TRBV5-1; clone_size: many; d_call: TRBD2; j_call: TRBJ2-7; cdr3_length: 13; cdr3_aa: CASSEAGLYEQYF; cdr3_nt: TGCGCCAGCAGCGAAGCGGGACTCTACGAGCAGTACTTC
v_call: TRBV12-5; clone_size: many; d_call: TRBD1; j_call: TRBJ1-1; cdr3_length: 17; cdr3_aa: CASGVPPGTGRNTEAFF; cdr3_nt: TGTGCTAGTGGAGTACCCCCCGGGACAGGGCGGAACACTGAAGCTTTCTTT
v_call: TRBV20-1; clone_size: .; d_call: TRBD1; j_call: TRBJ1-4; cdr3_length: 12; cdr3_aa: CIIRDRGEKLFF; cdr3_nt: TGCATTATTCGGGACAGGGGAGAAAAACTGTTTTTT
v_call: TRBV6-5; clone_size: .; d_call: .; j_call: TRBJ1-3; cdr3_length: 16; cdr3_aa: CASSLQVGGSGNTIYF; cdr3_nt: TGTGCCAGCAGTCTACAGGTTGGGGGTTCTGGAAACACCATATATTTT
v_call: TRBV19; clone_size: many; d_call: .; j_call: TRBJ2-2; cdr3_length: 12; cdr3_aa: CASSMEAGELFF; cdr3_nt: TGTGCCAGTAGTATGGAGGCCGGGGAGCTGTTTTTT
v_call: TRBV6-5; clone_size: many; d_call: .; j_call: TRBJ1-2; cdr3_length: 14; cdr3_aa: CASSYSTATYGYTF; cdr3_nt: TGTGCCAGCAGTTACTCGACCGCAACCTATGGCTACACCTTC
v_call: TRBV5-5; clone_size: few; d_call: .; j_call: TRBJ1-1; cdr3_length: 15; cdr3_aa: CASRPYSGGDTEAFF; cdr3_nt: TGTGCCAGCAGGCCCTACTCCGGGGGGGACACTGAAGCTTTCTTT
v_call: TRBV6-1; clone_size: many; d_call: .; j_call: TRBJ2-2; cdr3_length: 17; cdr3_aa: CASSEMRTTSTTGELFF; cdr3_nt: TGTGCCAGCAGTGAAATGCGGACTACCTCCACCACCGGGGAGCTGTTTTTT
v_call: TRBV30; clone_size: .; d_call: TRBD1; j_call: TRBJ2-7; cdr3_length: 13; cdr3_aa: CAWRTGGVYEQYF; cdr3_nt: TGTGCCTGGAGGACAGGGGGCGTATACGAGCAGTACTTC
v_call: TRBV2; clone_size: few; d_call: .; j_call: TRBJ2-2; cdr3_length: 13; cdr3_aa: CAKDRQNTGELFF; cdr3_nt: TGTGCCAAAGACAGGCAGAACACCGGGGAGCTGTTTTTT
v_call: TRBV5-1; clone_size: many; d_call: TRBD2; j_call: TRBJ2-5; cdr3_length: 17; cdr3_aa: CASTTWTSGGAGETQYF; cdr3_nt: TGCGCCAGCACTACCTGGACTAGCGGGGGGGCTGGAGAGACCCAGTACTTC
v_call: TRBV29-1; clone_size: .; d_call: .; j_call: TRBJ1-1; cdr3_length: 15; cdr3_aa: CSVENLEQGGLKAFF; cdr3_nt: TGCAGCGTTGAAAATTTGGAACAGGGCGGGCTAAAAGCTTTCTTT
v_call: TRBV15; clone_size: many; d_call: .; j_call: TRBJ2-5; cdr3_length: 13; cdr3_aa: CATKSNPRETQYF; cdr3_nt: TGTGCCACCAAGTCCAACCCTCGGGAGACCCAGTACTTC
v_call: TRBV12-3/TRBV12-4; clone_size: .; d_call: .; j_call: TRBJ1-2; cdr3_length: 14; cdr3_aa: CASSLGLVYYGYTF; cdr3_nt: TGTGCCAGCAGTTTAGGTCTAGTCTACTATGGCTACACCTTC
v_call: TRBV12-5; clone_size: many; d_call: TRBD1; j_call: TRBJ1-2; cdr3_length: 16; cdr3_aa: CASGLGTGRSRYGYTF; cdr3_nt: TGTGCTAGTGGTTTAGGGACAGGGCGATCGAGATATGGCTACACCTTC
v_call: TRBV28; clone_size: many; d_call: .; j_call: TRBJ1-3; cdr3_length: 13; cdr3_aa: CASSLGGGNTIYF; cdr3_nt: TGTGCCAGCAGTTTAGGAGGGGGAAACACCATATATTTT
v_call: TRBV2; clone_size: many; d_call: .; j_call: TRBJ1-5; cdr3_length: 14; cdr3_aa: CASRWGMGNQPQHF; cdr3_nt: TGTGCCAGCAGATGGGGGATGGGCAATCAGCCCCAGCATTTT
v_call: TRBV29-1; clone_size: many; d_call: .; j_call: TRBJ1-2; cdr3_length: 10; cdr3_aa: CSALDQSHTF; cdr3_nt: TGCAGCGCTCTTGACCAAAGCCACACCTTC
v_call: TRBV6-1; clone_size: .; d_call: .; j_call: TRBJ2-2; cdr3_length: 14; cdr3_aa: CASSRDRLAGELFF; cdr3_nt: TGTGCCAGCAGTCGGGACAGACTAGCCGGGGAGCTGTTTTTT
v_call: TRBV20-1; clone_size: .; d_call: TRBD1; j_call: TRBJ2-5; cdr3_length: 18; cdr3_aa: CSARVANYPQGVQETQYF; cdr3_nt: TGCAGTGCTAGAGTCGCCAACTATCCACAGGGGGTACAAGAGACCCAGTACTTC
v_call: TRBV25-1; clone_size: many; d_call: .; j_call: TRBJ1-5; cdr3_length: 13; cdr3_aa: CASSDGPNQPQHF; cdr3_nt: TGTGCCAGCAGTGATGGGCCTAATCAGCCCCAGCATTTT
v_call: TRBV20-1; clone_size: .; d_call: TRBD2; j_call: TRBJ2-7; cdr3_length: 15; cdr3_aa: CSAREGTSGAYEQYF; cdr3_nt: TGCAGTGCTAGAGAGGGGACTAGTGGGGCCTACGAGCAGTACTTC
v_call: TRBV7-9; clone_size: few; d_call: TRBD1; j_call: TRBJ1-1; cdr3_length: 14; cdr3_aa: CASSRTGPNTEACF; cdr3_nt: TGTGCCAGCAGTCGGACAGGACCGAACACTGAAGCTTGCTTT
v_call: TRBV24-1; clone_size: many; d_call: .; j_call: TRBJ1-5; cdr3_length: 17; cdr3_aa: CATGPEGRKGGNQPQHF; cdr3_nt: TGTGCCACGGGCCCGGAGGGGCGGAAGGGGGGCAATCAGCCCCAGCATTTT
v_call: TRBV11-3; clone_size: many; d_call: .; j_call: TRBJ1-1; cdr3_length: 12; cdr3_aa: CASSLTGSEAFF; cdr3_nt: TGTGCCAGCAGCTTAACAGGGTCTGAAGCTTTCTTT
v_call: TRBV7-6; clone_size: many; d_call: .; j_call: TRBJ1-3; cdr3_length: 14; cdr3_aa: CASSLPSTGNTIYF; cdr3_nt: TGTGCCAGCAGCTTACCGTCAACCGGAAACACCATATATTTT
v_call: TRBV6-5; clone_size: many; d_call: .; j_call: TRBJ1-1; cdr3_length: 14; cdr3_aa: CASSLNWLNTEAFF; cdr3_nt: TGTGCCAGCAGTTTGAATTGGTTGAACACTGAAGCTTTCTTT
v_call: TRBV30; clone_size: many; d_call: .; j_call: TRBJ1-4; cdr3_length: 11; cdr3_aa: CAWSFQPELFF; cdr3_nt: TGTGCCTGGAGTTTTCAACCGGAACTGTTTTTT
v_call: TRBV20-1; clone_size: many; d_call: .; j_call: TRBJ2-5; cdr3_length: 16; cdr3_aa: CSARVPPVVRQETQYF; cdr3_nt: TGCAGTGCTAGAGTTCCCCCGGTGGTAAGGCAAGAGACCCAGTACTTC
v_call: TRBV12-3/TRBV12-4; clone_size: .; d_call: .; j_call: TRBJ2-5; cdr3_length: 17; cdr3_aa: CASSLQGASRKGETQYF; cdr3_nt: TGTGCCAGCAGTCTCCAGGGAGCGAGCAGGAAGGGGGAGACCCAGTACTTC
v_call: TRBV24-1; clone_size: many; d_call: .; j_call: TRBJ2-7; cdr3_length: 14; cdr3_aa: CATSDLQRPYEQYF; cdr3_nt: TGTGCCACCAGTGATTTACAGAGACCCTACGAGCAGTACTTC
v_call: TRBV2; clone_size: many; d_call: TRBD2; j_call: TRBJ2-7; cdr3_length: 13; cdr3_aa: CASHAGGTYEQYF; cdr3_nt: TGTGCCAGCCACGCGGGGGGCACCTACGAGCAGTACTTC
v_call: TRBV5-6; clone_size: .; d_call: TRBD1; j_call: TRBJ2-4; cdr3_length: 14; cdr3_aa: CASSPSGTVNIQYF; cdr3_nt: TGTGCCAGCAGCCCCTCCGGGACAGTAAACATTCAGTACTTC
v_call: TRBV12-3/TRBV12-4; clone_size: .; d_call: .; j_call: TRBJ2-2; cdr3_length: 14; cdr3_aa: CASREGVYTGELWF; cdr3_nt: TGTGCCAGCAGGGAGGGGGTTTACACCGGGGAGCTGTGGTTT
v_call: TRBV29-1; clone_size: few; d_call: .; j_call: TRBJ1-2; cdr3_length: 13; cdr3_aa: CSVAGDKNHGYTF; cdr3_nt: TGCAGCGTTGCGGGGGACAAAAACCATGGCTACACCTTC
v_call: TRBV12-3/TRBV12-4; clone_size: .; d_call: TRBD2; j_call: TRBJ2-7; cdr3_length: 18; cdr3_aa: CASSPSFGLAGGILEQYF; cdr3_nt: TGTGCCAGCAGCCCCTCTTTTGGACTAGCGGGGGGTATTTTGGAGCAGTACTTC
v_call: TRBV11-2; clone_size: .; d_call: .; j_call: TRBJ1-1; cdr3_length: 13; cdr3_aa: CASSLEVSTEAFF; cdr3_nt: TGTGCCAGCAGCTTAGAAGTGAGCACTGAAGCTTTCTTT
v_call: TRBV10-3; clone_size: many; d_call: .; j_call: TRBJ2-7; cdr3_length: 14; cdr3_aa: CAISEGQWDYEQYF; cdr3_nt: TGTGCCATCAGTGAGGGGCAGTGGGACTACGAGCAGTACTTC
v_call: TRBV12-3/TRBV12-4; clone_size: many; d_call: .; j_call: TRBJ1-5; cdr3_length: 15; cdr3_aa: CASSQNQGSHQPQHF; cdr3_nt: TGTGCCAGCAGTCAAAATCAGGGAAGCCATCAGCCCCAGCATTTT
v_call: TRBV2; clone_size: many; d_call: .; j_call: TRBJ1-1; cdr3_length: 12; cdr3_aa: CASSTGHTEAFF; cdr3_nt: TGTGCCAGCAGTACGGGGCACACTGAAGCTTTCTTT
v_call: TRBV20-1; clone_size: .; d_call: .; j_call: TRBJ2-2; cdr3_length: 13; cdr3_aa: CSARGSGAGELFF; cdr3_nt: TGCAGTGCTAGAGGATCGGGGGCCGGGGAGCTGTTTTTT
v_call: TRBV20-1; clone_size: many; d_call: .; j_call: TRBJ1-2; cdr3_length: 18; cdr3_aa: CSARPLAGGGIDGRGYTF; cdr3_nt: TGCAGTGCTAGACCCCTAGCTGGGGGGGGAATTGACGGACGTGGCTACACCTTC